The 13 T cell receptor beta chains listed next were all sequenced from one sample in a study of T cells in localized non-small cell lung cancer. The protocol was immunoSEQ multiplex PCR, while the TCRdb copy is restricted to in-frame clones and leaves out a portion. Among some 40,000 clones listed, over 85% were seen once. Sequencing was performed on peripheral blood, taken before any cancer treatment. These receptors all stem from a female donor older than 55 with stage I lung adenocarcinoma.

The rearrangement joins TRBV5-1 to TRBJ2-5; 9 bases match TRBD2. Germline V lookup: CDR1 SGHRS, CDR2 YFSETQ. The CDR3 consists of 15 residues. Trimming at V came to 4 bases and at J to 2 bases, leaving 6 bases not matched to a gene. The CDR3 DNA is TGCGCCAGCAGCCTTAGCGGGGGAAGGCAAGAGACCCAGTACTTC. Its translation: CASSLSGGRQETQYF.

This clone was recorded once. The V and J genes are TRBV29-1 and TRBJ1-2; maybe TRBD1 (5 bases). V was clipped by 6 bases and J by 4 bases, with 21 bases between them. CDR3 length: 15 amino acids. The V gene's germline CDR1 is SQVTM and CDR2 ANQGSEA. The CDR3 loop is CSVPRGLRESYGYTF. The CDR3 DNA reads as TGCAGCGTCCCTCGGGGGTTGAGGGAGAGCTATGGCTACACCTTC.

The rearrangement links TRBV4-2 to TRBJ2-1, with 10 bases matching TRBD2. Germline V gene lookup returns CDR1 LGHNA and CDR2 YNFKEQ. CDR3 length: 16 residues. Losses at the gene ends were 2 bases for V and 3 bases for J; bases not matched to a gene: 4. The CDR3 DNA follows: TGTGCCAGCAGCCAAAGTCTAGCGGGGGTCTACAATGAGCAGTTCTTC. Protein product: CASSQSLAGVYNEQFF.

V usage is TRBV10-3 and J usage is TRBJ1-3; TRBD1 matches 8 bases. The germline CDR1 and CDR2 sequences are ENHRY and SYGVKD. V dropped 4 bases and J dropped 2; count of bases not matched to a gene: 10. The CDR3 totals 17 residues. CDR3 in amino acids: CAISGGQGIGTGNTIYF. The CDR3 region has the DNA TGTGCCATCAGTGGCGGACAGGGAATCGGCACTGGAAACACCATATATTTT.

V gene TRBV7-6 combines with J gene TRBJ2-7; D may correspond to TRBD1 or TRBD2 (6 bases each). CDR3 size: 15 residues. Per germline, CDR1 SGHVS and CDR2 FNYEAQ. V lost 1 base and J lost 0, with 10 bases in between. The CDR3 sequence: CASSLDRGPSYEQYV. In DNA form, the CDR3 reads TGTGCCAGCAGCTTAGATCGGGGGCCCTCCTACGAGCAGTACGTC.

V and J are TRBV11-3 and TRBJ1-1; D uncertain. Germline V gives CDR1 SGHNT, CDR2 YENEEA. Trimming left V 3 bases short and J 4 bases short, with 9 bases between. This CDR3 region has 13 residues. CDR3: CASSFDRTTEAFF. Here the CDR3 DNA reads TGTGCCAGCAGCTTCGATAGAACCACTGAAGCTTTCTTT.

The chain links TRBV4-1 to TRBJ2-5; 9 nucleotides agree with TRBD2. Germline lookup yields CDR1 MGHRA and CDR2 YSYEKL. The V segment lost 0 bases and the J segment 2 bases; nucleotides outside the gene matches: 13. The CDR3 contains 19 residues. The CDR3 DNA sequence: TGCGCCAGCAGCCAAGAGCTGAGGAGCGGGGGGAGTAATCAAGAGACCCAGTACTTC. Protein: CASSQELRSGGSNQETQYF.

J is TRBJ2-2 and V is TRBV11-1; D may be TRBD1 (6 bases). Trimming took off 1 base at V and 6 bases at J, with 12 bases between the two ends. The CDR3 runs 15 residues. Germline V lookup: CDR1 SGHAT, CDR2 FQDESV (reference sequence). The CDR3 DNA follows: TGTGCCAGCAGCTTAGTGGTGGGGGCTGCCGGGGAGCTGTTTTTT. Its translation is CASSLVVGAAGELFF.

On this clone: Germline and junction disagree at one end, which may indicate a read error. The chain joins TRBV7-2 to TRBJ1-1; TRBD1 matches 7 bases. Germline lookup yields CDR1 SGHTA and CDR2 FQGNSA. This CDR3 contains 14 residues. For the CDR3, the DNA is TGTGCCAGCATCTTATCACCGGGACAGCTTGAAGCTTTCTTT. This gives the protein CASILSPGQLEAFF.

The chain links TRBV7-9 to TRBJ2-2; D ambiguous. The V end was cut by 3 bases, the J end by 6 bases, with 11 bases between. CDR3 size: 14 residues. CDR1 is SEHNR, CDR2 FQNEAQ, per germline (reference sequence). CDR3 DNA sequence: TGTGCCAGCAGCTTTCTGACCCTATCCGGGGAGCTGTTTTTT. Translating gives CASSFLTLSGELFF.

V and J are TRBV10-3 and TRBJ2-1; TRBD1 aligns across 7 bases. V dropped 11 bases and J dropped 7; count of bases not matched to a gene: 14. The CDR3 has 14 amino acids. Germline V CDR1 and CDR2: ENHRY, SYGVKD. As DNA, the CDR3 is TGTGCCGTCTCCGGGACAGCTGGTCGGAATGAGCAGTTCTTC. Residues: CAVSGTAGRNEQFF.

The chain links TRBV5-1 to TRBJ1-1; D might be TRBD1 (6 bases). Germline loops: CDR1 SGHRS, CDR2 YFSETQ. CDR3 length: 13 amino acids. Trimming removed 4 bases from V and 1 base from J, with 8 bases in between. Here the CDR3 reads CASSPTGNTEAFF. Here the CDR3 DNA reads TGCGCCAGCAGCCCGACAGGGAACACTGAAGCTTTCTTT.

The sample holds one count of this clone. The chain has TRBV11-2 and TRBJ1-2, with a tentative D call TRBD1 (5 bases). CDR1 SGHAT and CDR2 FQNNGV come from the germline V gene. The ends were cut back, 4 bases at V and 2 bases at J, with 14 bases in the middle. This CDR3 is 15 amino acids long. The CDR3: CASSSLRGTNYGYTF. The CDR3 DNA is TGTGCCAGCAGCTCTCTTCGGGGGACCAACTATGGCTACACCTTC.